The 8 T cell receptor beta chains below all came from one sample that was sequenced in a study of blood T cells in healthy people across ages (dated by TCRdb to between 2014 and 2017). Library creation used 5' RACE. The sample was run on an Illumina HiSeq 2500. The second PCR ran for about 6 to 12 cycles and used a J-beta primer mix along with a sample-barcoded 5' primer. TCRdb reanalyzed the raw reads on its own, using fastp at Q25 for trimming and MiXCR for clone calling, and kept in-frame beta chains. Under each unique CDR3 protein, matching rows form one entry showing the most common genes and DNA. The sample includes a few hundred thousand distinct CDR3 sequences, with approximately 27% observed a single time. Less than 20% of the sample is held by the ten biggest clonotypes. The sample taken for sequencing was blood. These receptors all stem from a woman between 65 and 79 years old in good health.

This clonotype was picked up many times. The chain joins TRBV7-2 to TRBJ2-7; 9 bases are shared with TRBD2. The germline V gene encodes CDR1 SGHTA and CDR2 FQGNSA. V shed 3 bases, J shed 1 base, and the junction held 7 bases outside the gene matches. The CDR3 covers 16 residues. The CDR3 region is CASSLGLAGGSYEQYF. CDR3 coding DNA: TGTGCCAGCAGCTTGGGTCTGGCGGGGGGGTCCTACGAGCAGTACTTC.

To note about this clonotype: The junction does not match germline at one end; this may be a read error. The chain links TRBV24-1 to TRBJ2-3, with D uncertain. The CDR3 is 16 residues long. Germline loops: CDR1 KGHDR, CDR2 SFDVKD. Written as DNA, the CDR3 is TGTGCCACCAGTGATTTGCTAGGGTCGAGCACAGATGCGCAGTATTTT. Residues: CATSDLLGSSTDAQYF.

This clonotype came up once. This chain links TRBV7-2 with TRBJ2-7, with a weak D call TRBD1 (6 bases). Trimming removed 1 base from V and 0 bases from J, with 13 bases in between. Germline lookup yields CDR1 SGHTA and CDR2 FQGNSA. CDR3 length equals 16 residues. The CDR3 nucleotides are TGTGCCAGCAGCTTAGACAGTACAGGGTCCTCCTACGAGCAGTACTTC. Its translation: CASSLDSTGSSYEQYF.

This clonotype was detected only a few times. The DNA of the CDR3 is TGTGCCTGGAGTAGGGATCAGAACACTGAAGCTTTCTTT. It is translated as CAWSRDQNTEAFF. The chain has TRBV30 and TRBJ1-1; the D is unclear. The V end was cut by 2 bases, the J end by 1 base, with 8 bases between. Germline CDR1 and CDR2: GTSNPN and SVGIG (reference sequence). The CDR3 sequence is 13 residues long.

The V and J genes are TRBV7-9 and TRBJ2-5; 10 nucleotides line up with TRBD2. V lost 4 bases to trimming and J lost 1 base; unmatched junction nucleotides: 9. The CDR3 contains 17 residues. The germline CDR1 and CDR2 sequences are SEHNR and FQNEAQ (reference sequence). The CDR3 DNA reads TGTGCCAGCAGCTCCGGGGCTAGCGGGGGTGCCCAAGAGACCCAGTACTTC. It is translated as CASSSGASGGAQETQYF.

As for this clonotype: A much larger clone differs from this one at a single base, so this may be a read error. The genes are TRBV11-3 and TRBJ1-1, with TRBD1 identical over 7 bases. From germline, CDR1 is SGHNT and CDR2 YENEEA. This CDR3 region has 13 residues. The J segment lost 3 bases and the V segment lost 3 bases, leaving 1 base of the junction unmatched. CDR3 amino acids: CASSFRGYTEAFF. CDR3 in DNA: TGTGCCAGCAGCTTCAGGGGGTACACTGAAGCTTTCTTT.

The gene calls are TRBV29-1 and TRBJ1-2; D remains unclear. The germline gives CDR1 SQVTM, CDR2 ANQGSEA. The CDR3 length is 13 residues. The germline V and J ends were trimmed by 4 bases and 3 bases, with 12 bases remaining between them. CDR3 sequence (DNA): TGCAGCGTTGTGGGCAACAGCCACTATGGCTACACCTTC. It encodes CSVVGNSHYGYTF.

The chain links TRBV20-1 to TRBJ1-2; D perhaps matches TRBD1 (6 bases). The CDR3 extends over 13 amino acids. Between the trimmed V and J ends, which lost 0 bases and 4 bases, there was a span of 9 bases. In germline, CDR1 is DFQATT, CDR2 SNEGSKA (reference sequence). The chain's CDR3 is CSARDQQGYGYTF. In DNA, the CDR3 is TGCAGTGCTAGAGATCAACAGGGCTATGGCTACACCTTC.